This T cell receptor beta chain was retrieved from a study of blood T cell repertoires in COVID-19. Authors' analysis steps: Estimation of nucleated cell counts was performed using reference gene primer amplification. The repertoire was sequenced with immunoSEQ multiplex PCR; TCRdb's copy has only in-frame clones and lacks some. V and J calls and clone size are given by that table; D and trimming were obtained from the DNA. This repertoire shows roughly 340,000 clones, about 87% found once; its top ten account for roughly 6%. The sequencing input was peripheral blood. The receptor was isolated from a woman in her forties or fifties with COVID-19, enrolled during active disease.

In DNA, the CDR3 is TGTGCCAGCGGGCTTAGCGGGACATACAATGAGCAGTTCTTC. Its protein is CASGLSGTYNEQFF. The chain uses TRBV6-5 and TRBJ2-1; 8 nucleotides line up with TRBD2. The germline V gene encodes CDR1 MNHEY and CDR2 SVGAGI. The ends lost 8 bases at V and 4 bases at J; junction bases unmatched: 7. The CDR3 sequence is 14 residues long.